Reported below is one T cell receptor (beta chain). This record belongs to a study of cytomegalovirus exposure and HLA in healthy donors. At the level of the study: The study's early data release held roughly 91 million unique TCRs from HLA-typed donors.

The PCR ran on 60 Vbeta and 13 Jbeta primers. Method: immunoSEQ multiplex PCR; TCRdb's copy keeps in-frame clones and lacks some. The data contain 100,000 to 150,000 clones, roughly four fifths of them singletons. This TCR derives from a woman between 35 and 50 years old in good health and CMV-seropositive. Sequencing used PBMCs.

The CDR3 region has the DNA TGCGCCAGCAGCTTGGTTCGGTACTCCTACGAGCAGTACTTC. Amino acids: CASSLVRYSYEQYF. The chain employs TRBV5-1 and TRBJ2-5; no clear D gene. The J call is doubtful: the DNA matches TRBJ2-7 better. Germline loops: CDR1 SGHRS, CDR2 YFSETQ. The CDR3 is made up of 14 amino acids.